A single TCR beta chain is shown here with its context. Its matching antigen is unknown. Treatment in this sample: some 20 received Ad26.COV2.S at low or high dose, single or two shots; about 5 received placebo; per-sample allocation not given. Samples were taken on day 63 after the first vaccine or placebo injection. The CDR3 has 15 amino acids. CDR1 is SEHNR and CDR2 is FQNEAQ in the germline V gene (reference sequence). V lost 4 bases, J lost 7 bases, and 19 bases lay in between. The data originate from a study of Ad26.COV2.S vaccination and SARS-CoV-2 variants. Study-wide background: Intramuscularly, Ad26.COV2.S was given either once or twice, 56 days apart. General study results and limits: Similar non-spike TCR breadth was observed in recipients of vaccine and of placebo. It was reported that spike-specific CD8+ and CD4+ T cell responses were substantially broad after vaccination.

Sequenced by immunoSEQ multiplex PCR; TCRdb stores in-frame clones only, minus some. This table holds about 430,000 clones, 80% to 95% found once. This chain connects TRBV7-9 to TRBJ1-2, with D maybe TRBD1 (6 bases). Sequences were derived from peripheral blood, sampled in a trial of Ad26.COV2.S vaccine versus placebo. The receptor comes from a person between 18 and 65 years old who received the Ad26.COV2.S COVID-19 vaccine or a placebo. CDR3 DNA sequence: TGTGCCAGCAGCTATAGTCATGGGGGGCCTGGTGGCTACACCTTC. Translated: CASSYSHGGPGGYTF. The whole variable domain, remainder taken from reference TRBV7-9 and TRBJ1-2, is DTGVSQNPRHKITKRGQNVTFRCDPISEHNRLYWYRQTLGQGPEFLTYFQNEAQLEKSRLLSDRFSAERPKGSFSTLEIQRTEQGDSAMYLCASSYSHGGPGGYTFGSGTRLTVV.